This T cell receptor beta chain was observed in a study of blood T cell repertoires in COVID-19. Study background: Material from acute and convalescent COVID-19 was sourced from the United States, Italy and Spain. Sample material is recorded as cDNA or gDNA derived from T cells, B-cell-depleted T cells, or PBMCs.

Source study methods: Quantification of nucleated cells was approximated via reference gene primer amplification. Only in-frame clones appear in the TCRdb table, and some are missing; sequencing was by immunoSEQ multiplex PCR. V and J calls and clone size are copied from that table; D and trimming were computed from the DNA. The profile shows some 14,000 clones, roughly 84% of them singletons. Sequencing was performed on peripheral blood. This TCR came from a man aged 45-65 years with active COVID-19.

This CDR3 reads CASSPTDWIGPNEKLFF. The CDR3 DNA sequence: TGTGCCAGCAGCCCTACGGACTGGATAGGGCCCAATGAAAAACTGTTTTTT. The V gene is TRBV27, the J gene TRBJ1-4, with unresolved D. Germline V gene sequence: CDR1 MNHEY, CDR2 SMNVEV (reference sequence). Trimming removed 6 bases from V and 5 bases from J, with 22 bases in between. This CDR3 is built from 17 residues.